This T cell receptor (beta chain) was sequenced in a study of T-cell memory formation after mild COVID-19. The germline V gene encodes CDR1 MDHEN and CDR2 SYDVKM. The CDR3 runs 12 residues. From the 5' RACE reads, TCRdb called clonotypes with MiXCR, one entry per CDR3 protein. The top ten clones hold about 20% of a sample with hundreds of thousands of distinct CDR3 sequences, about 15% of them seen once. The study's findings and limits: Later expanders leaned CD4+, whereas clones that contracted between day 15 and 85 were balanced CD4/CD8.

This clonotype was detected many times. Antigen unknown. The junction and the germline gene differ at one end; a read error may be behind it. This clonotype was sampled from a man between 18 and 29 years old who had mild COVID-19 (a few samples of this study predate the infection). Cell type and time point are not known. Sequencing was carried out using PBMCs or a T cell subset sorted from them (not recorded which). The V and J genes are TRBV28 and TRBJ2-1; D remains ambiguous. The CDR3 here is CASMVSSNEQFF. CDR3 bases: TGTGCCAGCATGGTCTCCTCCAATGAGCAGTTCTTC.